This T cell receptor beta chain was profiled in a study of post-analysis software for immune sequencing data. The V and J ends lost 7 bases and 3 bases respectively, with 12 bases between them. This CDR3 comprises 13 residues. Study conclusions and caveats: Compared with controls, patients had more of about 5 TRBV segments, including TRBV5-6, TRBV5-1 and TRBV20-1. When the samples were clustered directly with F measure, those that had been prepared in the same batch showed strong co-clustering. Multiple sclerosis was associated with a significant reduction in normalized Chao1 diversity relative to controls.

TCR beta cDNA libraries had unique molecular identifiers. Input populations of roughly 1 to 11 million T cells gave rise to a few hundred thousand cDNA molecules. MiXCR, applied by TCRdb to the PCR reads, yields one record per CDR3 protein. Altogether about 770,000 distinct CDR3 sequences are present, roughly 50% being singletons, with the ten largest covering over 4.5%. Note on this clonotype: Its antigen is currently unknown.

Input material: blood. The sequence derives from a girl under 18 with multiple sclerosis. This chain joins TRBV12-3 or TRBV12-4 and TRBJ1-2; weak D call: TRBD1 (6 bases). The CDR3 bases are TGTGCCAGCACCCTCCCAGGGGACTATGGCTACACCTTC. This gives the protein CASTLPGDYGYTF.